These 32 T cell receptor beta chains originate from one sample sequenced in a study of blood T cell repertoires in COVID-19. The method was immunoSEQ multiplex PCR; TCRdb's version includes in-frame clones alone and lacks a portion of them. The data hold approximately 220,000 clones, with approximately 86% observed a single time. Input material: PBMCs or T cells enriched from blood (not recorded which). These receptors came from a woman aged 30 to 39 who had been exposed to COVID-19.

This clone was observed a single time. The chain employs TRBV9 and TRBJ2-7, with D tentatively TRBD2 (5 bases). Between the trimmed V and J ends, which lost 0 bases and 6 bases, there was a span of 10 bases. Germline lookup yields CDR1 SGDLS and CDR2 YYNGEE. This CDR3 is built from 13 residues. CDR3 DNA sequence: TGTGCCAGCAGCGTAGTAGCGTTAGGCGAGCAGTACTTC. Translation gives CASSVVALGEQYF.

This chain links TRBV10-3 with TRBJ1-1; no definite D call. Germline CDR1 is ENHRY and CDR2 is SYGVKD. The CDR3 runs 15 residues. V dropped 2 bases and J dropped 0 bases, with 10 bases sitting between them. The CDR3 region is CAISERTALNTEAFF. For the CDR3, the DNA is TGTGCCATCAGTGAGCGTACAGCCTTGAACACTGAAGCTTTCTTT.

The chain employs TRBV20-1 and TRBJ2-3; D may be TRBD2 (6 bases). Germline values: CDR1 DFQATT, CDR2 SNEGSKA (reference sequence). Trimming cost V 4 bases and J 4 bases, with 6 bases left between them. This CDR3 contains 11 residues. The CDR3 loop reads CSAIAADTQYF. The CDR3 DNA follows: TGCAGTGCTATAGCGGCAGATACGCAGTATTTT.

The chain employs TRBV5-1 and TRBJ2-7; D may be TRBD2 (5 bases). CDR3 length equals 14 residues. V was clipped by 4 bases and J by 3 bases, with 14 bases between them. Germline CDR1 SGHRS, CDR2 YFSETQ. CDR3 DNA: TGCGCCAGCAGCCTTGCAGACGGAGGCTACGAGCAGTACTTC. It translates to CASSLADGGYEQYF.

Written as DNA, the CDR3 is TGCGCCAGCAGCTTGGTCCCAGGAAGCTCCTATAATTCACCCCTCCACTTT. Residues: CASSLVPGSSYNSPLHF. The genes are TRBV5-1 and TRBJ1-6; D unresolved. This CDR3 region has 17 residues. In germline, CDR1 is SGHRS, CDR2 YFSETQ. Trimming pared 0 bases from V and 0 bases from J, leaving 10 bases between. Variable domain in full (rest from reference TRBV5-1 and TRBJ1-6): KAGVTQTPRYLIKTRGQQVTLSCSPISGHRSVSWYQQTPGQGLQFLFEYFSETQRNKGNFPGRFSGRQFSNSRSEMNVSTLELGDSALYLCASSLVPGSSYNSPLHFGNGTRLTVT.

The gene calls are TRBV10-3 and TRBJ1-2; D not resolved. The V and J ends lost 6 bases and 5 bases respectively, with 19 bases between them. This CDR3 is built from 15 residues. The germline V gene encodes CDR1 ENHRY and CDR2 SYGVKD. The CDR3 loop is CAISNGPTRNYGYTF. The DNA of the CDR3 is TGTGCCATCAGCAACGGGCCTACTAGGAATTATGGCTACACCTTC.

The rearrangement joins TRBV20-1 to TRBJ1-2, with D possibly TRBD1 on 5 matching bases. The CDR3 consists of 11 residues. Per the germline V gene, CDR1 is DFQATT and CDR2 is SNEGSKA (reference sequence). With 6 bases removed from V and 4 bases from J, the gap between germline ends came to 9 bases. The CDR3 sequence is CSAAGAYGYTF. The CDR3 nucleotides read TGCAGTGCAGCTGGGGCCTATGGCTACACCTTC.

This clone has only one observation. The V call is TRBV12-3 or TRBV12-4, the J call TRBJ1-1, with D unresolved. This CDR3 contains 12 residues. V was trimmed by 0 bases and J by 11 bases, leaving 10 bases between them. CDR3 residues: CASSLAEGVAFF. The CDR3 DNA reads TGTGCCAGCAGTTTAGCCGAGGGTGTGGCTTTCTTT.

This clone occurred once. V and J are TRBV5-6 and TRBJ1-2; no firm D call. The CDR3 has 13 residues. V was pared by 6 bases and J by 6 bases, with 15 bases between. Germline V gene lookup returns CDR1 SGHDT and CDR2 YYEEEE. CDR3 loop: CASTRVWSNGYTF. In nucleotides, the CDR3 is TGTGCCAGCACCCGGGTCTGGTCGAATGGCTACACCTTC.

The gene calls are TRBV6-4 and TRBJ1-2; 9 nucleotides align to TRBD1. The ends lost 6 bases at V and 4 bases at J; junction bases unmatched: 9. This CDR3 contains 15 residues. Germline V gene sequence: CDR1 MRHNA, CDR2 SNTAGT. The CDR3 DNA reads as TGTGCCAGCAGCGAACAGGGGGCGCAGGGCTATGGCTACACCTTC. Translating it yields CASSEQGAQGYGYTF.

The chain has TRBV18 and TRBJ2-7, with 7 bases that match TRBD1. The CDR3 runs to 20 residues. From germline, CDR1 is KGHSH and CDR2 LQKENI. J was trimmed by 4 bases and V by 3 bases; bases with no gene match: 24. CDR3 region: CASSPSSPVQPRQGRYEQYF. As DNA, the CDR3 is TGTGCCAGCTCACCCTCGTCGCCCGTGCAGCCAAGACAGGGAAGGTACGAGCAGTACTTC.

The rearrangement links TRBV12-5 to TRBJ1-2; no clear D gene. V was trimmed by 4 bases and J by 4 bases, leaving 10 bases between them. The CDR3 runs to 13 residues. The germline CDR1 and CDR2 sequences are LGHNT and FRNRAP. CDR3 sequence: CASGSGIFYGYTF. The CDR3 DNA sequence: TGTGCTAGTGGTTCCGGGATCTTCTATGGCTACACCTTC.

The chain uses TRBV5-1 and TRBJ1-3; 8 bases are shared with TRBD1. This CDR3 is 16 amino acids long. Germline V gene sequence: CDR1 SGHRS, CDR2 YFSETQ. V shed 5 bases and J 8 bases; nucleotides not matched to a gene: 15. The chain's CDR3 is CASSTGQGVLVDTIYF. The CDR3 bases are TGCGCCAGCAGTACTGGACAGGGTGTTTTAGTGGACACCATATATTTT.

The chain uses TRBV24-1 and TRBJ1-1; D not certain. This CDR3 is 12 amino acids long. Looked up from germline, CDR1 is KGHDR and CDR2 is SFDVKD. The ends were cut back, 3 bases at V and 3 bases at J, with 4 bases in the middle. This CDR3 reads CATSDPDTEAFF. CDR3 nucleotide sequence: TGTGCCACCAGTGATCCGGACACTGAAGCTTTCTTT.

This clone was picked up one time. The gene calls are TRBV5-1 and TRBJ2-7; 10 bases are shared with TRBD1. This CDR3 is built from 16 residues. With V trimmed by 4 bases and J by 0 bases, 7 bases remained unmatched. Germline values: CDR1 SGHRS, CDR2 YFSETQ. The CDR3 loop reads CASSPRDRGLSYEQYF. The DNA for the CDR3 is TGCGCCAGCAGCCCGAGGGACAGGGGCCTCTCCTACGAGCAGTACTTC.

This chain links TRBV7-9 with TRBJ1-6; tentatively, D is TRBD1 (5 bases). V gave up 2 bases and J gave up 5 bases, with 10 bases separating them. Germline V gene data show CDR1 as SEHNR and CDR2 as FQNEAQ (reference sequence). The CDR3 consists of 15 residues. This CDR3 reads CASSLRGADNSPLHF. The CDR3 region has the DNA TGTGCCAGCAGCTTAAGGGGTGCGGATAATTCACCCCTCCACTTT. Looking up the rest from reference TRBV7-9 and TRBJ1-6 gives the full variable domain: DTGVSQNPRHKITKRGQNVTFRCDPISEHNRLYWYRQTLGQGPEFLTYFQNEAQLEKSRLLSDRFSAERPKGSFSTLEIQRTEQGDSAMYLCASSLRGADNSPLHFGNGTRLTVT.

V is TRBV4-1 and J is TRBJ1-1, with no clear D. Trimming removed 3 bases from V and 1 base from J, with 12 bases in between. Germline loops: CDR1 MGHRA, CDR2 YSYEKL. This CDR3 contains 15 residues. The chain's CDR3 is CASSQNPRENTEAFF. For the CDR3, the DNA is TGCGCCAGCAGCCAGAACCCGCGGGAGAACACTGAAGCTTTCTTT.

V and J are TRBV6-4 and TRBJ2-7; D perhaps matches TRBD1 (6 bases). Germline V gene data show CDR1 as MRHNA and CDR2 as SNTAGT. The length of the CDR3 is 13 residues. Trimming removed 2 bases from V and 2 bases from J, with 7 bases in between. The CDR3 spells CASSDRDTYEQYF. CDR3 sequence (DNA): TGTGCCAGCAGTGACCGGGACACCTACGAGCAGTACTTC.

The J gene is TRBJ2-7, the V gene TRBV5-4; 9 bases agree with TRBD1. This CDR3 has 15 residues. The V gene end was trimmed by 3 bases and the J gene end by 1 base; junction bases not matched to a gene: 5. Looked up from germline, CDR1 is SGHNT and CDR2 is YYREEE (reference sequence). As DNA, the CDR3 is TGTGCCAGCAGCTACGGACAGGGGATATCCTACGAGCAGTACTTC. It specifies CASSYGQGISYEQYF. Drawing the rest from reference TRBV5-4 and TRBJ2-7, the complete variable domain is ETGVTQSPTHLIKTRGQQVTLRCSSQSGHNTVSWYQQALGQGPQFIFQYYREEENGRGNFPPRFSGLQFPNYSSELNVNALELDDSALYLCASSYGQGISYEQYFGPGTRLTVT.

The chain joins TRBV6-1 to TRBJ2-7; no clear D. Germline CDR1 is MNHNS and CDR2 is SASEGT. The CDR3 is 14 residues long. V lost 3 bases and J 2 bases, leaving 11 bases between the germline ends. The CDR3 here is CASSDGGFPYEQYF. The CDR3, as DNA: TGTGCCAGCAGTGACGGCGGATTTCCCTACGAGCAGTACTTC.

This chain uses TRBV19 with TRBJ1-2, with D maybe TRBD1 (6 bases). This CDR3 is built from 17 residues. Germline CDR1 reads LNHDA; CDR2 reads SQIVND (reference sequence). V gave up 10 bases and J gave up 1 base, with 25 bases separating them. CDR3 nucleotide sequence: TGTGCCACTCGAGTCCCGGGACAAGGGACGTTTAACTATGGCTACACCTTC. This codes for CATRVPGQGTFNYGYTF.

The rearrangement joins TRBV3-1 (or the pseudogene TRBV3-2) to TRBJ1-6, with D maybe TRBD1 (5 bases). Germline V gene data show CDR1 as LGHDT and CDR2 as YNNKEL (reference sequence). The ends were cut back, 0 bases at V and 10 bases at J, with 13 bases in the middle. This CDR3 spans 15 amino acids. The CDR3 DNA is TGTGCCAGCAGCCAAGATATGGGGCATAGGTCACCCCTCCACTTT. Amino acids: CASSQDMGHRSPLHF.

This clone showed up just once. This chain uses TRBV20-1 with TRBJ1-2, with 10 bases identical to TRBD1. Germline CDR1 and CDR2: DFQATT and SNEGSKA (reference sequence). The CDR3 runs 15 residues. V lost 3 bases and J lost 4; bases outside the gene matches: 8. DNA for the CDR3: TGCAGTGCTAGTGTCCCGGGACAGGGGATCTATGGCTACACCTTC. Translation: CSASVPGQGIYGYTF.

The chain uses TRBV30 and TRBJ1-2; D is ambiguous. This CDR3 is 11 amino acids long. V was clipped by 8 bases and J by 8 bases, with 15 bases between them. The V gene's germline CDR1 is GTSNPN and CDR2 SVGIG (reference sequence). The CDR3 bases are TGTGCCAGTGCGGCGTTTTGGGGCTACACCTTC. Translated: CASAAFWGYTF.

The chain has TRBV4-1 and TRBJ1-4; D perhaps matches TRBD1 (5 bases). The V gene lost 0 bases and the J gene lost 4 bases, with 18 bases spanning the gap. Germline V gives CDR1 MGHRA, CDR2 YSYEKL. The CDR3 consists of 18 residues. The CDR3 sequence: CASSQDKFREGLNEKLFF. For the CDR3, the DNA is TGCGCCAGCAGCCAAGATAAGTTCAGGGAGGGCCTTAATGAAAAACTGTTTTTT.

The V and J genes are TRBV19 and TRBJ2-3, with 11 bases matching TRBD2. CDR1 and CDR2 from the germline V gene are LNHDA and SQIVND (reference sequence). The CDR3 covers 13 residues. The J segment lost 9 bases and the V segment lost 10 bases, leaving 9 bases of the junction unmatched. The chain's CDR3 is CATYGTSGGTQYF. DNA of the CDR3: TGTGCCACCTACGGGACTAGCGGTGGGACGCAGTATTTT.

This chain connects TRBV24-1 to TRBJ2-2; 8 bases fit TRBD2. CDR1 and CDR2 from the germline V gene are KGHDR and SFDVKD. The CDR3 is 18 amino acids. Trimming cost V 1 base and J 3 bases; bases outside gene matches: 9. Here the CDR3 reads CATSDFRGGPGDTGELFF. The CDR3 DNA reads as TGTGCCACCAGTGATTTCCGGGGGGGGCCTGGGGACACCGGGGAGCTGTTTTTT.

CDR3 in amino acids: CASSRAGFQPQHF. In DNA form, the CDR3 reads TGTGCCAGCAGCCGGGCGGGGTTTCAGCCCCAGCATTTT. V gene TRBV12-3 or TRBV12-4 combines with J gene TRBJ1-5; D gene unclear. The CDR3 is made up of 13 amino acids. Trimming took off 6 bases at V and 6 bases at J, with 12 bases between the two ends.

This clone was seen only a few times. The chain combines TRBV7-3 with TRBJ2-3; the match to TRBD1 covers 11 bases. Per germline, CDR1 SGHTA and CDR2 FQGTGA. V dropped 2 bases and J dropped 7; count of bases not matched to a gene: 2. The CDR3 totals 14 residues. The CDR3 spells CASSLGQGANTQYF. CDR3 sequence (DNA): TGTGCCAGCAGCTTAGGACAGGGGGCGAATACGCAGTATTTT.

V usage is TRBV7-3 and J usage is TRBJ2-5; TRBD2 might be the D (8 bases). Germline assignment: CDR1 SGHTA and CDR2 FQGTGA. The V end lost 4 bases, the J end lost 4 bases, and 22 bases lay between the germline ends. The CDR3 contains 17 residues. CDR3 residues: CASSSPGKGAGGETQYF. Here the CDR3 DNA reads TGTGCCAGCAGCTCCCCAGGGAAGGGGGCGGGGGGAGAGACCCAGTACTTC.

V usage is TRBV24-1 and J usage is TRBJ1-1; D ambiguous. The germline gives CDR1 KGHDR, CDR2 SFDVKD. CDR3 size: 15 residues. V was cut by 5 bases and J by 4 bases, with 16 bases left in between. The CDR3 protein is CATSGSGAVGTEAFF. The CDR3, as DNA: TGTGCCACCAGTGGATCGGGAGCCGTCGGCACTGAAGCTTTCTTT.

This sequence joins TRBV19 and TRBJ1-5; D is ambiguous. The germline CDR1 and CDR2 sequences are LNHDA and SQIVND (reference sequence). The CDR3 spans 16 residues. V lost 2 bases and J 4 bases, leaving 15 bases between the germline ends. CDR3 loop: CASSILGGGRNQPQHF. In DNA form, the CDR3 reads TGTGCCAGTAGTATATTAGGAGGAGGACGTAATCAGCCCCAGCATTTT. Looking up the rest from reference TRBV19 and TRBJ1-5 gives the full variable domain: DGGITQSPKYLFRKEGQNVTLSCEQNLNHDAMYWYRQDPGQGLRLIYYSQIVNDFQKGDIAEGYSVSREKKESFPLTVTSAQKNPTAFYLCASSILGGGRNQPQHFGDGTRLSIL.